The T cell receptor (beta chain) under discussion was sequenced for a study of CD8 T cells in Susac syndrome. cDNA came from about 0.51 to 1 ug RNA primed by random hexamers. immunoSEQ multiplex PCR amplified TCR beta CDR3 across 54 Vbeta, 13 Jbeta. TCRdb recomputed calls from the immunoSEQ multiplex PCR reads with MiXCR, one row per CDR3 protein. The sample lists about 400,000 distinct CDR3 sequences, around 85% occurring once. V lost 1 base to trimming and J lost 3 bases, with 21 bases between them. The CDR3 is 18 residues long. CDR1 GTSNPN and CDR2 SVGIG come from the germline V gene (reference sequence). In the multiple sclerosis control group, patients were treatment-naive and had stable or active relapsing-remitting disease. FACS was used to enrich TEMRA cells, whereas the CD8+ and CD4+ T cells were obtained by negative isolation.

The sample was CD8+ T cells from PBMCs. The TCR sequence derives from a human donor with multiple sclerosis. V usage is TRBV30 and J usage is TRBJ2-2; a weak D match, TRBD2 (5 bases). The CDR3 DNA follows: TGTGCCTGGAGTGCTACCAAATTAGGTCTAGCCTACACCGGGGAGCTGTTTTTT. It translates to CAWSATKLGLAYTGELFF.